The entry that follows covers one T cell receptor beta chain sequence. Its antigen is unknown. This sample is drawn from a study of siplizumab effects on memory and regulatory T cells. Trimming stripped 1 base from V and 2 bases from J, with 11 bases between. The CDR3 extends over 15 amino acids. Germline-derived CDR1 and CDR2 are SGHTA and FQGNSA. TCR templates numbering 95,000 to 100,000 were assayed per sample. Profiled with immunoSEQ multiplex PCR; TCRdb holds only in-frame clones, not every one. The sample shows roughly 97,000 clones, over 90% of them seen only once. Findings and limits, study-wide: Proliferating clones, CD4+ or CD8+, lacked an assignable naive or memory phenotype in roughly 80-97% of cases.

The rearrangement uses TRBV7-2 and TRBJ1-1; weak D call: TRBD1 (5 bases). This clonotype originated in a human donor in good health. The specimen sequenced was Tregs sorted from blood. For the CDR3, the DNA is TGTGCCAGCAGCTTAGTTCCGGGGGTTAACACTGAAGCTTTCTTT. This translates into CASSLVPGVNTEAFF.